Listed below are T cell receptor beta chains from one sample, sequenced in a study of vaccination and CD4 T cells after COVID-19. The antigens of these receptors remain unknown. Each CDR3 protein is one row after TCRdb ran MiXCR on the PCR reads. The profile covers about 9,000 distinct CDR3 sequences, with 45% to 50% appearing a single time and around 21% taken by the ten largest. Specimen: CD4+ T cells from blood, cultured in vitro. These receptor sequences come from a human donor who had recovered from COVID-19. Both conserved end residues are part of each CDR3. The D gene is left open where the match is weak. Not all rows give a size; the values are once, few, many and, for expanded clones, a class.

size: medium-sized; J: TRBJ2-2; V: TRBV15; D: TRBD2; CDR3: CATSITSGRGTGELFF
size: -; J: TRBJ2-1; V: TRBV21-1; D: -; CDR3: CASSKVASSYNEQFF
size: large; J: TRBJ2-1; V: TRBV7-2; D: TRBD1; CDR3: CASSPRTGITNNEQFF
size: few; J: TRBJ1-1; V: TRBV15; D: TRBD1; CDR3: CATSREISDRDRGIAFF
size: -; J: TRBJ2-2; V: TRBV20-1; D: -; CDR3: CSARGVGSVGTGELFF
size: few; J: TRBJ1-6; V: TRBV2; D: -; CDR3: CASSTGYWNSPLHF
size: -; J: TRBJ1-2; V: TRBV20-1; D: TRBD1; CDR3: CSAAGTGGGGYTF
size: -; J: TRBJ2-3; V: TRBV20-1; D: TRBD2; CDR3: CSASLLAGGVDTQYF
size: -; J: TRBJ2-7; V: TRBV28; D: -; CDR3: CASSSYRRFSYEQYF
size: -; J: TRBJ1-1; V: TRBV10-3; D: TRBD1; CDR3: CAIRGQGAGEAFF
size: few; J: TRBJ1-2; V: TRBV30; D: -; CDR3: CAWIVGGWGNYGYTF
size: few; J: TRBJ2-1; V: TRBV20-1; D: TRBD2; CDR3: CSAREPGLADLGQFF
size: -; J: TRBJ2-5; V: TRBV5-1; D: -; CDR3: CASSLNVQETQYF
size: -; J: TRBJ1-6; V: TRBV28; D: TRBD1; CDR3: CASSQRTGYNSPLHF
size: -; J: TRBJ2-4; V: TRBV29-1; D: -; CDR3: CSVEMLSGGQYF
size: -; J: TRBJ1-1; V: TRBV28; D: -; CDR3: CASSLLNYREAFF
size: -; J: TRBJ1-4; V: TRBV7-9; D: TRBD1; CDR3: CASNGGQGEEKLFF
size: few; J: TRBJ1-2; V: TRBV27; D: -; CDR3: CASSRTGFRAYGYTF
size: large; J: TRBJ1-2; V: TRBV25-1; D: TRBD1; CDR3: CASSSYRGKGGYTF
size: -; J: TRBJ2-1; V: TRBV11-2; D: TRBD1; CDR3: CASSSTPGQVYNEQFF
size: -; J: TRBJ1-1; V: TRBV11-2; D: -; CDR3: CASSFNRGRGGEAFF
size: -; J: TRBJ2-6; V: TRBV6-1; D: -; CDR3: CASSARITNSGANVLTF
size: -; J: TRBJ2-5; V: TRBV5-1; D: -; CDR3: CASSLAFETQYF
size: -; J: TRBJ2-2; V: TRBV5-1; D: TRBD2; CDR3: CASSLASGRATGELFF